Detailed here is one T cell receptor beta chain. Germline loops: CDR1 SGHNT, CDR2 YYREEE (reference sequence). There are 15 residues in the CDR3. V was pared by 0 bases and J by 6 bases, with 6 bases of the junction left unmatched. These data originate in a study of control samples from healthy donors and cancer patients. Sequencing used immunoSEQ multiplex PCR; TCRdb keeps in-frame clones, though not all of them. The table records roughly 88,000 clones, more than 85% of them present only once. The chain joins TRBV5-4 to TRBJ1-1; TRBD1 agrees at 9 bases. The clonotype was recovered from a man between 18 and 29 years old in good health. Sequencing was carried out using blood. CDR3 protein: CASSLGGTGRAEAFF. CDR3 sequence (DNA): TGTGCCAGCAGCTTGGGGGGGACAGGGAGGGCTGAAGCTTTCTTT. Combining the CDR3 with reference TRBV5-4 and TRBJ1-1 gives the whole variable domain ETGVTQSPTHLIKTRGQQVTLRCSSQSGHNTVSWYQQALGQGPQFIFQYYREEENGRGNFPPRFSGLQFPNYSSELNVNALELDDSALYLCASSLGGTGRAEAFFGQGTRLTVV.